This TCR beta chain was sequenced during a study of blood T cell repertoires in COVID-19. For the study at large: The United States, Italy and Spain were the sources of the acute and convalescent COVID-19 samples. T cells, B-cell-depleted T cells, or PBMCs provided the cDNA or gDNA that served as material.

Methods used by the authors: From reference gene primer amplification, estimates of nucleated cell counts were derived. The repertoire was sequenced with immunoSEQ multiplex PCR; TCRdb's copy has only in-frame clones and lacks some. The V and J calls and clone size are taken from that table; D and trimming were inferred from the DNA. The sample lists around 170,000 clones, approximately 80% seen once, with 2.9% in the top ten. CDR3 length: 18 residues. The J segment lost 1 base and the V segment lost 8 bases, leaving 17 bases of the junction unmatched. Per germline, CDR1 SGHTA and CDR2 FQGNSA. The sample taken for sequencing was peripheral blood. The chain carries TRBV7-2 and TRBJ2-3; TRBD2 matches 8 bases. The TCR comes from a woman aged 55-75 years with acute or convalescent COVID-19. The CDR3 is CASAIWGQRGSGTDTQYF. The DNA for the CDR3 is TGTGCCAGCGCTATTTGGGGGCAGCGGGGGAGCGGCACAGATACGCAGTATTTT. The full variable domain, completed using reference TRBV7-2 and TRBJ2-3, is GAGVSQSPSNKVTEKGKDVELRCDPISGHTALYWYRQSLGQGLEFLIYFQGNSAPDKSGLPSDRFSAERTGGSVSTLTIQRTQQEDSAVYLCASAIWGQRGSGTDTQYFGPGTRLTVL.